This TCR beta chain was documented in a study of blood T cell repertoires in COVID-19. About the study: Some COVID-19 samples were acute and others convalescent; all came from the United States, Italy and Spain. The cDNA or gDNA used as material had been derived from T cells, B-cell-depleted T cells, or PBMCs.

In the source study's methods: Nucleated cell number was recorded as an estimate derived from reference gene primer amplification. Sequenced by immunoSEQ multiplex PCR; TCRdb stores in-frame clones only, minus some. Clone size and the V and J calls come from that table; the DNA yielded D and trimming. The data hold approximately 120,000 clones, with 85% to 90% observed a single time. Germline lookup yields CDR1 MNHEY and CDR2 SVGAGI. Trimming took 6 bases from V and 7 from J; bases not matched to a gene: 5. The CDR3 loop spans 14 amino acids. The clonotype comes from an elderly man with active or convalescent COVID-19. The chain carries TRBV6-5 and TRBJ1-6, with TRBD1 matching 8 bases. Sequenced input: peripheral blood. The CDR3 coding sequence is TGTGCCAGCAGCTTCCGGGACAGGAATTCACCCCTCCACTTT. This codes for CASSFRDRNSPLHF.